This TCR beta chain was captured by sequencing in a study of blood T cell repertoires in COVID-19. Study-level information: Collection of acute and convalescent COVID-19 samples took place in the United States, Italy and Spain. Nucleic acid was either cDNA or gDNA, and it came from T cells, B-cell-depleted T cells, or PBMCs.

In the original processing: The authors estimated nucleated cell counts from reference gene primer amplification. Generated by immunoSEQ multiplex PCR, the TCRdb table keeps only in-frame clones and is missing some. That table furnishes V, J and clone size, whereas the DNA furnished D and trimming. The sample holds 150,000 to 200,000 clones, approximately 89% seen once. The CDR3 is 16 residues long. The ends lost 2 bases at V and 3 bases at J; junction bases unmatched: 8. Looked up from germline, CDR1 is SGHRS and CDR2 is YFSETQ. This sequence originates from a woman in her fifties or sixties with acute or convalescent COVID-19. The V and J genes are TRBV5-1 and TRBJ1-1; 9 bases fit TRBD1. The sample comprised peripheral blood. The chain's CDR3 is CASSFRGGQGYTEAFF. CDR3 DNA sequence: TGCGCCAGCAGCTTTAGGGGAGGACAGGGGTACACTGAAGCTTTCTTT.